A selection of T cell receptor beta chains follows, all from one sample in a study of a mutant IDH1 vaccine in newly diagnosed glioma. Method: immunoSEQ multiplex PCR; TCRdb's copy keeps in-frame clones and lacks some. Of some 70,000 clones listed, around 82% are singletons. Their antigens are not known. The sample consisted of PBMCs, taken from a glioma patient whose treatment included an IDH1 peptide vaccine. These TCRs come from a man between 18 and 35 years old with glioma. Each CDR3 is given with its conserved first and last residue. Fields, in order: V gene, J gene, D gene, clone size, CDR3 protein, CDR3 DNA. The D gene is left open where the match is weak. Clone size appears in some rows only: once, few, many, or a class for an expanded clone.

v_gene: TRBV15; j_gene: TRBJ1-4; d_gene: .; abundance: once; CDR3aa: CATSRDDATNEKLFF; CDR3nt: TGTGCCACCAGCAGAGATGACGCAACTAATGAAAAACTGTTTTTT
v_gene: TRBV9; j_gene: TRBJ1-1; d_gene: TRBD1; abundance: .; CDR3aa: CASSGGDRALLQPMYHTEAFF; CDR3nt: TGTGCCAGCAGCGGGGGGGACAGGGCACTGCTTCAGCCGATGTATCACACTGAAGCTTTCTTT
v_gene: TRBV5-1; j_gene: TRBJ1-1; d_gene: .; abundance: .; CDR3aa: CASRTGNTEAFF; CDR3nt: TGCGCCAGCAGGACAGGGAACACTGAAGCTTTCTTT
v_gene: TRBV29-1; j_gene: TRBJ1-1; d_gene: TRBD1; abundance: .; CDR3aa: CSVEISTGAPKDTEAFF; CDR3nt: TGCAGCGTCGAAATAAGCACAGGGGCCCCGAAGGACACTGAAGCTTTCTTT
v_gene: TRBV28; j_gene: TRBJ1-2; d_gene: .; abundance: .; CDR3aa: CASSLTAGPPGYTF; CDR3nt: TGTGCCAGCAGTTTAACTGCGGGGCCTCCTGGCTACACCTTC
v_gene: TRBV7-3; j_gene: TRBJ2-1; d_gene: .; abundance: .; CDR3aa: CASSLTAQVRSNEQFF; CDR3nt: TGTGCCAGCAGCTTAACAGCACAGGTCCGGAGCAATGAGCAGTTCTTC
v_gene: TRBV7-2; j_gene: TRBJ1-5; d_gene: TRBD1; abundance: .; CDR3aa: CASSSDRAQPQHF; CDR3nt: TGTGCCAGCAGCTCGGACAGGGCGCAGCCCCAGCATTTT
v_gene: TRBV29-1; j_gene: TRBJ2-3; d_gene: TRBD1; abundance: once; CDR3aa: CSGDRDSTDTQYF; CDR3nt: TGCAGCGGGGACAGAGACTCCACAGATACGCAGTATTTT
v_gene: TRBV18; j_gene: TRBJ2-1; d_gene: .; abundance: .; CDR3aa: CASSTNWGGEQFF; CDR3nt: TGTGCCAGCTCAACGAACTGGGGAGGCGAGCAGTTCTTC
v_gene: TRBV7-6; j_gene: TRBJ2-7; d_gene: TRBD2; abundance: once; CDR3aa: CASSPMGGTPYEQYF; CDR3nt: TGTGCCAGCAGCCCGATGGGGGGGACTCCCTACGAGCAGTACTTC
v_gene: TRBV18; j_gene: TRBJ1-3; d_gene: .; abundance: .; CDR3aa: CASSPGRSSGNTIYF; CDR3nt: TGTGCCAGCTCCCCCGGACGTAGCTCTGGAAACACCATATATTTT
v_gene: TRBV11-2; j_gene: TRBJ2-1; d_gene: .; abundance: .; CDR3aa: CASSPTVYEQFF; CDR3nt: TGTGCCAGCAGCCCCACGGTTTATGAGCAGTTCTTC
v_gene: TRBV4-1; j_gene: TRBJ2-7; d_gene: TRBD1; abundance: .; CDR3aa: CASSQYRDSRKEQYF; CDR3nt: TGCGCCAGCAGCCAGTACCGGGACAGCAGAAAGGAGCAGTACTTC
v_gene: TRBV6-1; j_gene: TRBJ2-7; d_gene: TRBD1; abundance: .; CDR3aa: CASGSGQGVAYEQYF; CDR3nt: TGTGCCAGCGGATCGGGACAGGGGGTTGCGTACGAGCAGTACTTC
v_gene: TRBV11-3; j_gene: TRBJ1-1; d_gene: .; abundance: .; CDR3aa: CASSLGWGDTEAFF; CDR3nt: TGTGCCAGCAGCTTAGGCTGGGGTGACACTGAAGCTTTCTTT
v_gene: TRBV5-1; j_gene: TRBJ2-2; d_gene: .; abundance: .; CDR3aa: CASSNPRGAGELFF; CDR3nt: TGCGCCAGCAGCAACCCCAGGGGGGCCGGGGAGCTGTTTTTT
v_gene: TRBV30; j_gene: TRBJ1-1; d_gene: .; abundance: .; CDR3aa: CAWTVGARAEAFF; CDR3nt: TGTGCCTGGACTGTAGGGGCCCGCGCTGAAGCTTTCTTT
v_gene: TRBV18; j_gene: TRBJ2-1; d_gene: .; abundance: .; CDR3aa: CASSLDWGSNEQFF; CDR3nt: TGTGCCAGCTCACTTGACTGGGGAAGCAATGAGCAGTTCTTC
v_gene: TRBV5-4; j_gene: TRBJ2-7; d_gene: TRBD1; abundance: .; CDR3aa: CASSLGQGLDEQYF; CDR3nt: TGTGCCAGCAGCCTGGGACAGGGGTTGGACGAGCAGTACTTC